Sequencing of this T cell receptor (beta chain) was carried out in a study of early T cells in non-severe SARS-CoV-2 infection. In the study overall: With bulk RNA from unsorted whole blood as input, sequencing yielded unpaired chains. Points from the study as a whole: VDJdb-based annotation leaned toward anti-spike CD8 responses and missed private and CD4 specificities.

CDR3 length equals 11 residues. V shed 8 bases, J shed 7 bases, and the junction held 7 bases outside the gene matches. Germline values: CDR1 SQVTM, CDR2 ANQGSEA. This clonotype was detected a few times. No antigen is known for it. Unique molecular identifiers were attached to individual cDNA molecules. TCRdb processed the 5' RACE reads anew with MiXCR; each CDR3 protein has one entry. The sample includes about 130,000 distinct CDR3 sequences, around 14% of them seen just once. J is TRBJ2-7 and V is TRBV29-1, with 8 bases aligning to TRBD1. The source is an adult who was a healthcare worker with PCR-confirmed SARS-CoV-2 infection or an uninfected control (not recorded which). The sequenced sample consisted of whole blood. CDR3 bases: TGCAGCTACGGACAGGGAAGAGAGCAGTACTTC. Protein: CSYGQGREQYF.